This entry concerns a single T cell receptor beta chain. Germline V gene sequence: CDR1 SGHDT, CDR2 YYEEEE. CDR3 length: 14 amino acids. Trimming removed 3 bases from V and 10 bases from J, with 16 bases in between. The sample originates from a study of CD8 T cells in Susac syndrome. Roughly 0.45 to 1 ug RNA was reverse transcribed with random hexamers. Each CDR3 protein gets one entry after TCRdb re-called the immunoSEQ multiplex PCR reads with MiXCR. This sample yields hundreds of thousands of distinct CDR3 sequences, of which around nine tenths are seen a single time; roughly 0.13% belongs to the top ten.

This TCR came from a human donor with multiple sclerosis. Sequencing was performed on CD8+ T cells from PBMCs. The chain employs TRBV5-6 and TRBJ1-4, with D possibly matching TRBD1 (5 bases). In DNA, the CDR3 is TGTGCCAGCAGCTGGGGGACCGCCATCGGAAAACTGTTTTTT. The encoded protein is CASSWGTAIGKLFF.